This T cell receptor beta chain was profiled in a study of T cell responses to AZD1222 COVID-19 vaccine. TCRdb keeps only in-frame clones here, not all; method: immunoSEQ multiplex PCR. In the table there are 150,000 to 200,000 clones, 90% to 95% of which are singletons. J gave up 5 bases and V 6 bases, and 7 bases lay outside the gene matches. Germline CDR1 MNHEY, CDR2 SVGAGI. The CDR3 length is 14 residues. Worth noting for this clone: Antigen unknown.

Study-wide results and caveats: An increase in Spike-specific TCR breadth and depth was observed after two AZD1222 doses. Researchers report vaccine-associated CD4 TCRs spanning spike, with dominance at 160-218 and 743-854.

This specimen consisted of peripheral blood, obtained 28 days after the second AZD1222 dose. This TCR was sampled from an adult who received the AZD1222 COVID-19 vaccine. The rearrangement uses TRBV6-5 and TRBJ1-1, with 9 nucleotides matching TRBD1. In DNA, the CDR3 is TGTGCCAGCAGAAAGACAGGGGGTGGAACTGAAGCTTTCTTT. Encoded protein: CASRKTGGGTEAFF.